This T cell receptor (beta chain) was recorded in a study of blood T cell repertoires in COVID-19. Authors' methods: Reference gene primer amplification yielded estimated nucleated cell counts. This table comes from immunoSEQ multiplex PCR, and its TCRdb copy is limited to in-frame clones, with some not included. Clone size and the V and J calls come from that table; the DNA yielded D and trimming. Of approximately 170,000 clones in the sample, approximately 84% were seen once. The CDR3 spans 15 residues. Germline values: CDR1 SGHDT, CDR2 YYEEEE. V was clipped by 4 bases and J by 3 bases; unmatched bases: 9.

The receptor was isolated from a woman under 40 who had recovered from COVID-19. The chain couples TRBV5-6 to TRBJ1-2; 7 positions match TRBD1. Sequenced: PBMCs or T cells enriched from blood (not recorded which). This CDR3 is CASSPRKGQHYGYTF. CDR3 in DNA: TGTGCCAGCAGCCCGAGGAAGGGACAGCACTATGGCTACACCTTC.